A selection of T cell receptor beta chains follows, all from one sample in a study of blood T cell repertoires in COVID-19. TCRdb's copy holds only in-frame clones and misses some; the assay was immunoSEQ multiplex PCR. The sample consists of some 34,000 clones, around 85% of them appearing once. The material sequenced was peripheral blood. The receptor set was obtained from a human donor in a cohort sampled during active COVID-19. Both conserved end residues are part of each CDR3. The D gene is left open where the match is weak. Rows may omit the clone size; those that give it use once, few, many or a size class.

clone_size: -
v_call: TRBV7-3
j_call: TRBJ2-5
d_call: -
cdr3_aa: CASSPGGTETQYF
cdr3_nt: TGTGCCAGCAGCCCCGGGGGTACGGAGACCCAGTACTTC

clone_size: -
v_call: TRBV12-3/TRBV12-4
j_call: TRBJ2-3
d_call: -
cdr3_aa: CALGRGTDTQYF
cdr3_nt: TGTGCACTGGGGCGCGGCACAGATACGCAGTATTTT

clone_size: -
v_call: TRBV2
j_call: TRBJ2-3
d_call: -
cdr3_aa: CASSVRGASTDTQYF
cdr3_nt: TGTGCCAGCAGTGTCAGGGGCGCTAGCACAGATACGCAGTATTTT

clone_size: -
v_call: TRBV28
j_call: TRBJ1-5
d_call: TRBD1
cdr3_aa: CASSQRWTGVNQPQHF
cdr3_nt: TGTGCCAGCAGCCAACGATGGACAGGGGTAAATCAGCCCCAGCATTTT

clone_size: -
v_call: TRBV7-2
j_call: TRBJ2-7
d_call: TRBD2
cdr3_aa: CASSLGVAGGAYEQYF
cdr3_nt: TGTGCCAGCAGCTTAGGAGTCGCGGGAGGGGCCTACGAGCAGTACTTC

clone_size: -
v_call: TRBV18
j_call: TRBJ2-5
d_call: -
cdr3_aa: CASSFQLQETQYF
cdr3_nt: TGTGCCAGCTCATTTCAACTTCAAGAGACCCAGTACTTC

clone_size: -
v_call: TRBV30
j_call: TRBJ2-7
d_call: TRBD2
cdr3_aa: CAWSFPGGPYEQYF
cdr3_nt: TGTGCCTGGAGCTTCCCGGGAGGCCCCTACGAGCAGTACTTC

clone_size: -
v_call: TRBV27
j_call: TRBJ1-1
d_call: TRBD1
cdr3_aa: CASSFSRQGGGTEAFF
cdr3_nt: TGTGCCAGCAGTTTTTCTAGACAGGGGGGCGGCACTGAAGCTTTCTTT

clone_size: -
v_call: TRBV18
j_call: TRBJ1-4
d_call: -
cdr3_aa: CASSPTQDSGKLFF
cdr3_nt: TGTGCCAGCTCACCAACCCAGGACTCCGGAAAACTGTTTTTT

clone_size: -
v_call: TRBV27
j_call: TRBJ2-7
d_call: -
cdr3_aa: CASSLGTGNYEQYF
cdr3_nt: TGTGCCAGCAGTTTAGGCACCGGGAACTACGAGCAGTACTTC

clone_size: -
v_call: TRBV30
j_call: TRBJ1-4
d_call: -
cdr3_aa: CAWSEGRGFEKLFF
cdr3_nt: TGTGCCTGGAGTGAGGGCAGGGGTTTTGAAAAACTGTTTTTT

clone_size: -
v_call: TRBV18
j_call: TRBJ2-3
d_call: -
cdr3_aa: CASSPFAPTRPERGSTDTQYF
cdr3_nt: TGTGCCAGCTCACCATTTGCCCCAACTAGACCTGAAAGAGGTAGCACAGATACGCAGTATTTT

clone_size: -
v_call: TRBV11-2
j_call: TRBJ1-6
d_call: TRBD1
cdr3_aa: CASSLGGGQGHSPLHF
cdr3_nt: TGTGCCAGCAGCTTAGGGGGGGGACAGGGCCATTCACCCCTCCACTTT

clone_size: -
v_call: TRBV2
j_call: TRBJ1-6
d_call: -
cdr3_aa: CASSGQDILSSYNSPLHF
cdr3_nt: TGTGCCAGCAGTGGTCAGGACATCCTGAGCTCCTATAATTCACCCCTCCACTTT

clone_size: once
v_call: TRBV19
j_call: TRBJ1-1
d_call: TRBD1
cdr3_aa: CASSATGTGITEAFF
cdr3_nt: TGTGCCAGTAGTGCTACCGGGACAGGGATCACTGAAGCTTTCTTT

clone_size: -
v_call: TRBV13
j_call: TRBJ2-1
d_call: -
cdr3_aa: CASSLEGLPYNEQFF
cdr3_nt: TGTGCCAGCAGCTTGGAGGGGCTCCCTTACAATGAGCAGTTCTTC

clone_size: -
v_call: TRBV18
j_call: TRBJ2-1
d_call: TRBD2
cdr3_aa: CASSLGLADYNEQFF
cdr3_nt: TGTGCCAGCTCCCTCGGACTAGCAGACTACAATGAGCAGTTCTTC

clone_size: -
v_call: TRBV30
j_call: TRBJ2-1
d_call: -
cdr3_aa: CAATGEDYNEQFF
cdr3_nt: TGTGCCGCTACAGGGGAGGACTACAATGAGCAGTTCTTC

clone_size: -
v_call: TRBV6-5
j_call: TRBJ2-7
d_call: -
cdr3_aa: CATPRWEEGSEQYF
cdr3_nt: TGTGCCACCCCAAGATGGGAGGAAGGCTCCGAGCAGTACTTC

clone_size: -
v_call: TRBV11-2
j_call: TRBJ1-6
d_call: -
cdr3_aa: CASSPTVGGGNSPLHF
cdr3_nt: TGTGCCAGCAGCCCAACGGTGGGGGGTGGAAATTCACCCCTCCACTTT

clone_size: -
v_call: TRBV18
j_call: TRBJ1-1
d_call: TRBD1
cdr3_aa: CASSKKTGQNTEAFF
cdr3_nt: TGTGCCAGCTCAAAAAAGACAGGGCAGAACACTGAAGCTTTCTTT

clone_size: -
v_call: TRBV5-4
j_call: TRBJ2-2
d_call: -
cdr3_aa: CASSLDERSSNTGELFF
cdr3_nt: TGTGCCAGCAGCTTGGATGAGAGGTCCTCAAACACCGGGGAGCTGTTTTTT

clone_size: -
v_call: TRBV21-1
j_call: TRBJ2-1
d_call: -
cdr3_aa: CASTNEGTHRLTYNEQFF
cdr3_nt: TGTGCCAGCACCAACGAAGGGACACACCGATTAACCTACAATGAGCAGTTCTTC

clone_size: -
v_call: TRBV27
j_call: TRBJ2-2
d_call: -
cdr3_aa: CASSLGLGPGELFF
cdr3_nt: TGTGCCAGCAGTTTAGGACTGGGCCCCGGGGAGCTGTTTTTT

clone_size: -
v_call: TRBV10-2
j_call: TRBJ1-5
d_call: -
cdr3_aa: CASSEGANQPQHF
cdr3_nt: TGCGCCAGCAGTGAGGGGGCTAATCAGCCCCAGCATTTT

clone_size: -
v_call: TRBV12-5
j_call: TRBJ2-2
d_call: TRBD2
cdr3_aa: CASGLVRGTSGRDTGELFF
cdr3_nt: TGTGCTAGTGGTTTGGTACGGGGGACTAGCGGGAGGGACACCGGGGAGCTGTTTTTT

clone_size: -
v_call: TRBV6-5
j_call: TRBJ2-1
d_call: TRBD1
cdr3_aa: CASRQLRGRNEQFF
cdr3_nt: TGTGCCAGCAGACAACTCAGGGGGCGCAATGAGCAGTTCTTC

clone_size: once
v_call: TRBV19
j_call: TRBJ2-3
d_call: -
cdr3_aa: CASSHIGQSPARDTQYF
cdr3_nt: TGTGCCAGTAGTCATATCGGACAGTCTCCAGCACGGGATACGCAGTATTTT

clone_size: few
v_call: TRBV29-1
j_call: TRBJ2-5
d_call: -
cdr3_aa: CSVGRGGAETQYF
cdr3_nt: TGCAGCGTGGGAAGGGGGGGAGCAGAGACCCAGTACTTC

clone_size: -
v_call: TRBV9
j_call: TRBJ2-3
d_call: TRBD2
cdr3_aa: CASSPGGVTGPPPDTQYF
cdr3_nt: TGTGCCAGCAGCCCCGGGGGGGTGACAGGCCCACCCCCAGATACGCAGTATTTT

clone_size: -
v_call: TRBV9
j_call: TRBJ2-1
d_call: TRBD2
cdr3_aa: CASSVTSGGAYEQFF
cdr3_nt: TGTGCCAGCAGCGTTACTAGCGGGGGGGCCTATGAGCAGTTCTTC

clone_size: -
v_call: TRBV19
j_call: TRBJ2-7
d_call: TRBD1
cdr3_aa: CASSEQGAYEQYF
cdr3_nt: TGTGCCAGTAGTGAACAGGGGGCTTACGAGCAGTACTTC

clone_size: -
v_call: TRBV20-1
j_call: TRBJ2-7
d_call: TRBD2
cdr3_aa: CSASIAGEYEQYF
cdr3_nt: TGCAGTGCTAGTATAGCGGGAGAGTACGAGCAGTACTTC

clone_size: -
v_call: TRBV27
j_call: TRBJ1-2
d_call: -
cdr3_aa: CASSSGQGIGGYTF
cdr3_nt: TGTGCCAGCAGTTCAGGGCAGGGGATAGGGGGCTACACCTTC

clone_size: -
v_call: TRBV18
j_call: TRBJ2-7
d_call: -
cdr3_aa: CASSPNKSGRHEQYF
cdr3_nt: TGTGCCAGCTCACCAAACAAGTCTGGGCGTCACGAGCAGTACTTC

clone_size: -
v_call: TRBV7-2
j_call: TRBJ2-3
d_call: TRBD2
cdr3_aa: CASSTSGSTDTQYF
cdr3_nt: TGTGCCAGCAGCACTAGCGGAAGCACAGATACGCAGTATTTT

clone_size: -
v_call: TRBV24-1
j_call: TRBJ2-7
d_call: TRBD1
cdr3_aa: CATSPGQGYEQYF
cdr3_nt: TGTGCCACCAGTCCTGGACAGGGTTACGAGCAGTACTTC

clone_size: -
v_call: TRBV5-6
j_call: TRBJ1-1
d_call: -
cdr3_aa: CASSFSGQLNTEAFF
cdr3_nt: TGTGCCAGCAGCTTCAGTGGACAGCTGAACACTGAAGCTTTCTTT

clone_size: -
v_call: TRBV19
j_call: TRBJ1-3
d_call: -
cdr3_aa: CASRWTEPSGNTIYF
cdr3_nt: TGTGCCAGTAGATGGACAGAGCCCTCTGGAAACACCATATATTTT

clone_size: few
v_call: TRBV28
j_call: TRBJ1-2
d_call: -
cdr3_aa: CASRPLGTPPCTF
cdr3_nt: TGTGCCAGCAGGCCCCTCGGGACTCCCCCCTGCACCTTC

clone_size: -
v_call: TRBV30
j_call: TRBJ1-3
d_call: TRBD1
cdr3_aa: CAWSVRRQGNSGNTIYF
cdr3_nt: TGTGCCTGGAGTGTCAGACGACAGGGAAACTCTGGAAACACCATATATTTT

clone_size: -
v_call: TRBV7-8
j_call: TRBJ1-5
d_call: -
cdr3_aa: CASSITGFWPQHF
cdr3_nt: TGTGCCAGCAGCATAACAGGGTTTTGGCCCCAGCATTTT